The clone carrying this T cell receptor (beta chain) was recorded at least ten times. As for time point: newly diagnosed GD, antithyroid drugs for less than 3 months. Extracted PBMC RNA gave rise to the TCR library. The CDR3 length is 17 residues. The germline CDR1 and CDR2 sequences are DFQATT and SNEGSKA (reference sequence). Trimming left V 0 bases short and J 4 bases short, with 16 bases between. Libraries of TCR beta came from iRepertoire HTBI primers plus Arm-PCR of CDR3 regions. TCRdb independently ran MiXCR on the multiplex PCR reads; one entry per CDR3 protein. Of under 450,000 distinct CDR3 sequences in the sample, 10% to 15% are singletons; the top ten hold approximately 19%. The data are from a study of regulatory T cells in long-lasting Graves disease. The same data also went into a second study, on T cells in Graves' hyperthyroidism and ophthalmopathy.

Sample: peripheral blood mononuclear cells (PBMCs), taken at new diagnosis, from a patient treated with antithyroid drugs. The origin of this receptor is a young woman with Graves disease. This rearrangement joins TRBV20-1 to TRBJ2-6; D is perhaps TRBD1 or TRBD2 (5 bases each). The CDR3 protein is CSARDLMSGTGANVLTF. In DNA, the CDR3 is TGCAGTGCTAGAGATCTTATGTCAGGGACCGGGGCCAACGTCCTGACTTTC.